These T cell receptor beta chains were read from a single sample in a study of neoadjuvant anti-PD-1 for oral cavity cancer. The protocol was immunoSEQ multiplex PCR, while the TCRdb copy is restricted to in-frame clones and leaves out a portion. The repertoire holds about 16,000 clones, about 61% seen once, with 2.5% to 3% in the top ten. The specimen comprised PBMCs, sampled before nivolumab (anti-PD-1) treatment. Every receptor here comes from a person between 40 and 79 years old with oral cavity squamous cell carcinoma. CDR3s include the opening cysteine and the closing phenylalanine or tryptophan. A D gene is named only where the DNA matches it firmly. Size is omitted from some rows. Given values are once, few, many or a class for expanded clones.

D gene | J gene | CDR3 length | clone size | V gene | CDR3 protein | CDR3 DNA
. | TRBJ2-5 | 14 | . | TRBV6-1 | CASSEDRVGETQYF | TGTGCCAGCAGTGAAGACAGGGTAGGGGAGACCCAGTACTTC
TRBD1 | TRBJ1-5 | 15 | . | TRBV27 | CASSLGQGGVGPQHF | TGTGCCAGCAGTCTTGGACAGGGGGGCGTTGGGCCCCAGCATTTT
. | TRBJ2-3 | 12 | . | TRBV6-5 | CASKAETDTQYF | TGTGCCAGCAAAGCGGAGACAGATACGCAGTATTTT
. | TRBJ2-7 | 16 | few | TRBV7-3 | CASSLNGATGNYEQYF | TGTGCCAGCAGCTTAAATGGGGCTACAGGGAACTACGAGCAGTACTTC
. | TRBJ1-5 | 15 | . | TRBV7-9 | CASSLGGAVGQPQHF | TGTGCCAGCAGCTTAGGGGGGGCAGTCGGTCAGCCCCAGCATTTT
TRBD1 | TRBJ1-5 | 16 | . | TRBV4-2 | CASSPARGPGNQPQHF | TGTGCCAGCAGCCCTGCCAGGGGGCCGGGCAATCAGCCCCAGCATTTT
. | TRBJ2-7 | 14 | once | TRBV10-3 | CAISESPGRYEQYF | TGTGCCATCAGTGAGTCGCCGGGAAGGTACGAGCAGTACTTC
. | TRBJ2-2 | 14 | . | TRBV5-6 | CASSFLRNTGELFF | TGTGCCAGCAGCTTTTTACGAAACACCGGGGAGCTGTTTTTT
TRBD1 | TRBJ2-7 | 17 | . | TRBV7-2 | CASSLAPPGQGIYEQYF | TGTGCCAGCAGCTTAGCCCCGCCGGGACAGGGGATATACGAGCAGTACTTC
. | TRBJ1-2 | 13 | few | TRBV28 | CASSFRLKGGYTF | TGTGCCAGCAGCTTCCGCCTCAAAGGAGGCTACACCTTC
. | TRBJ1-3 | 16 | . | TRBV11-2 | CASSLGGSSSGNTIYF | TGTGCCAGCAGCTTAGGAGGGTCGAGCTCTGGAAACACCATATATTTT
. | TRBJ1-1 | 15 | . | TRBV2 | CASSGGASLNTEAFF | TGTGCCAGCAGTGGAGGGGCCAGTTTGAACACTGAAGCTTTCTTT
. | TRBJ1-3 | 18 | . | TRBV7-9 | CASSLGPPDRFSGNTIYF | TGTGCCAGCAGCTTAGGGCCTCCCGACAGGTTCTCTGGAAACACCATATATTTT
TRBD2 | TRBJ2-3 | 18 | . | TRBV10-1 | CASSESIRAGGFTDTQYF | TGCGCCAGCAGTGAGTCGATTCGAGCGGGAGGTTTCACAGATACGCAGTATTTT
. | TRBJ2-7 | 15 | . | TRBV15 | CATSRDRTGGTEQYF | TGTGCCACCAGCAGAGATAGGACCGGGGGCACCGAGCAGTACTTC
. | TRBJ1-5 | 12 | . | TRBV19 | CASSISPAGWHF | TGTGCCAGTAGTATATCCCCGGCTGGTTGGCATTTT
. | TRBJ1-1 | 14 | . | TRBV6-1 | CASMNLNMNTEAFF | TGTGCCAGCATGAACCTCAACATGAACACTGAAGCTTTCTTT
. | TRBJ2-5 | 14 | . | TRBV10-3 | CAISESAGAPTQYF | TGTGCCATCAGTGAGTCGGCGGGGGCCCCGACCCAGTACTTC
. | TRBJ2-1 | 11 | . | TRBV10-3 | CAIGPDNEQFF | TGTGCCATCGGCCCGGACAATGAGCAGTTCTTC
. | TRBJ2-1 | 15 | . | TRBV6-1 | CASSPRWETGNEQFF | TGTGCCAGCAGTCCCCGGTGGGAGACGGGGAATGAGCAGTTCTTC
TRBD2 | TRBJ2-1 | 16 | . | TRBV19 | CASSIVSSGSYNEQFF | TGTGCCAGTAGTATAGTTAGTAGCGGGAGTTACAATGAGCAGTTCTTC
TRBD1 | TRBJ1-3 | 17 | . | TRBV6-1 | CASSVGGGQNSGNTIYF | TGTGCCAGCAGTGTAGGGGGGGGACAGAACTCTGGAAACACCATATATTTT
. | TRBJ2-2 | 17 | . | TRBV6-1 | CASSEVSGRANTGELFF | TGTGCCAGCAGTGAGGTAAGTGGTAGAGCAAACACCGGGGAGCTGTTTTTT
. | TRBJ2-1 | 16 | few | TRBV15 | CATSRDLTSGLNEQFF | TGTGCCACCAGCAGAGATTTGACTAGTGGGCTCAATGAGCAGTTCTTC
. | TRBJ1-1 | 13 | . | TRBV19 | CASKAGVATEAFF | TGTGCCAGTAAGGCAGGGGTGGCGACTGAAGCTTTCTTT
. | TRBJ2-1 | 12 | few | TRBV30 | CAWSVAGAAGFF | TGTGCCTGGAGTGTTGCGGGGGCAGCCGGGTTCTTC
TRBD1 | TRBJ2-7 | 14 | few | TRBV7-9 | CASSPGQGGYEQYF | TGTGCCAGCAGCCCGGGACAGGGCGGCTACGAGCAGTACTTC
. | TRBJ2-3 | 14 | few | TRBV27 | CASSLSRSVDTQYF | TGTGCCAGCAGTTTATCTCGGTCGGTAGATACGCAGTATTTT
. | TRBJ2-7 | 13 | medium-sized | TRBV25-1 | CASSEIGANEQYF | TGTGCCAGCAGTGAAATAGGGGCGAACGAGCAGTACTTC
. | TRBJ2-2 | 14 | . | TRBV30 | CAWSGRMNTGELFF | TGTGCCTGGAGTGGACGGATGAACACCGGGGAGCTGTTTTTT
TRBD1 | TRBJ2-7 | 16 | few | TRBV10-1 | CASSAGTGVLGYEQYF | TGCGCCAGCAGTGCCGGGACAGGGGTGTTGGGATACGAGCAGTACTTC
. | TRBJ1-1 | 14 | once | TRBV19 | CASRDTRMNTEAFF | TGTGCCAGTAGGGACACTCGGATGAACACTGAAGCTTTCTTT
. | TRBJ2-7 | 14 | . | TRBV6-5 | CASSFGGRAGEQYF | TGTGCCAGCAGTTTCGGGGGAAGGGCTGGCGAGCAGTACTTC
TRBD1 | TRBJ2-7 | 14 | . | TRBV6-6 | CASSQGQSHYEQYF | TGTGCCAGCAGCCAGGGACAGAGCCACTACGAGCAGTACTTC
. | TRBJ1-2 | 16 | . | TRBV6-1 | CASSEVNNPLRGGYTF | TGTGCCAGCAGTGAAGTAAACAACCCACTCCGGGGTGGCTACACCTTC
. | TRBJ1-1 | 16 | . | TRBV10-3 | CAISDPGLLMNTEAFF | TGTGCCATCAGTGACCCGGGACTGCTCATGAACACTGAAGCTTTCTTT
. | TRBJ1-2 | 15 | . | TRBV19 | CASSIDFGDRYGYTF | TGTGCCAGTAGTATAGACTTTGGTGACCGCTATGGCTACACCTTC
. | TRBJ1-1 | 15 | . | TRBV5-1 | CASSPAGQMNTEAFF | TGCGCCAGCAGCCCGGCGGGACAAATGAACACTGAAGCTTTCTTT
TRBD1 | TRBJ2-1 | 13 | few | TRBV30 | CARDRGRYNEQFF | TGTGCCCGTGACAGGGGGCGGTACAATGAGCAGTTCTTC
TRBD1 | TRBJ2-3 | 15 | . | TRBV7-9 | CASSSGQGGTDTQYF | TGTGCCAGCAGCTCGGGACAGGGTGGCACAGATACGCAGTATTTT
TRBD1 | TRBJ2-5 | 16 | few | TRBV5-6 | CASSFRDRASRETQYF | TGTGCCAGCAGCTTTAGGGACAGGGCCTCTCGAGAGACCCAGTACTTC
. | TRBJ2-5 | 13 | . | TRBV11-2 | CASSFGYSETQYF | TGTGCCAGCAGCTTTGGGTATTCAGAGACCCAGTACTTC
. | TRBJ1-2 | 16 | . | TRBV11-2 | CASSLAQGAPLYGYTF | TGTGCCAGCAGCTTAGCACAGGGAGCCCCCCTCTATGGCTACACCTTC
. | TRBJ2-3 | 11 | . | TRBV11-2 | CASSFADTQYF | TGTGCCAGCAGCTTTGCAGATACGCAGTATTTT
. | TRBJ1-5 | 14 | . | TRBV2 | CASSPDTNNQPQHF | TGTGCCAGCAGCCCTGACACCAACAATCAGCCCCAGCATTTT
. | TRBJ1-1 | 13 | few | TRBV7-8 | CASSSLQNTEAFF | TGTGCCAGCAGCTCCTTACAGAACACTGAAGCTTTCTTT
. | TRBJ1-4 | 14 | few | TRBV9 | CASSSGGENEKLFF | TGTGCCAGCAGCTCCGGCGGAGAAAATGAAAAACTGTTTTTT
. | TRBJ2-2 | 12 | . | TRBV10-1 | CASKGDTGELFF | TGCGCCAGCAAGGGGGACACCGGGGAGCTGTTTTTT
. | TRBJ1-2 | 16 | . | TRBV6-6 | CASSYGQATVDYGYTF | TGTGCCAGCAGTTACGGTCAGGCAACGGTCGACTATGGCTACACCTTC
TRBD1 | TRBJ1-2 | 16 | few | TRBV7-2 | CASSWDRGIVAYGYTF | TGTGCCAGCAGCTGGGACAGGGGAATTGTGGCCTATGGCTACACCTTC
TRBD1 | TRBJ2-5 | 15 | once | TRBV27 | CASSLGQGLGETQYF | TGTGCCAGCAGCCTGGGACAGGGGTTGGGAGAGACCCAGTACTTC
TRBD2 | TRBJ2-3 | 15 | . | TRBV10-3 | CAITSSGIPTDTQYF | TGTGCCATCACGAGTAGCGGGATTCCCACAGATACGCAGTATTTT
TRBD2 | TRBJ2-7 | 15 | . | TRBV29-1 | CSVELGAGTTYEQYF | TGCAGCGTTGAGTTGGGAGCGGGAACAACCTACGAGCAGTACTTC
. | TRBJ2-3 | 14 | . | TRBV5-1 | CASSSGTSTDTQYF | TGCGCCAGCAGCTCGGGGACTAGCACAGATACGCAGTATTTT
TRBD2 | TRBJ2-7 | 12 | few | TRBV6-6 | CASSLGGGEQYF | TGTGCCAGCAGTCTCGGGGGGGGTGAGCAGTACTTC
. | TRBJ2-7 | 13 | few | TRBV27 | CASTRFLRDEQYF | TGTGCCAGCACGAGGTTTCTACGCGACGAGCAGTACTTC
TRBD1 | TRBJ2-7 | 13 | . | TRBV5-1 | CASNSGQGYEQYF | TGCGCCAGCAACTCGGGACAGGGGTACGAGCAGTACTTC
TRBD2 | TRBJ2-7 | 14 | . | TRBV4-1 | CASSLPLGEGEQYF | TGCGCCAGCAGCCTACCCCTGGGGGAGGGCGAGCAGTACTTC
TRBD2 | TRBJ2-3 | 16 | . | TRBV30 | CAWSAPPGGFTDTQYF | TGTGCCTGGAGTGCTCCGCCCGGGGGGTTCACAGATACGCAGTATTTT